The rows below give T cell receptor beta chains drawn from one sample of a study of T cell responses to AZD1222 COVID-19 vaccine. The data were produced by immunoSEQ multiplex PCR, yet TCRdb's version contains in-frame clones alone and is incomplete. This table has 95,000 to 100,000 clones, 90% appearing once. The specimen comprised peripheral blood, sampled on day 0 of AZD1222 vaccination. These receptors all come from an adult in good health. CDR3s include the opening cysteine and the closing phenylalanine or tryptophan. A D gene is named only where the DNA matches it firmly. For some rows the clone size is stated as once, few or many, or as a class when expanded; others skip it.

j_call v_call clone_size d_call cdr3_aa cdr3_nt
TRBJ2-7 TRBV10-1 NA NA CASSPRREVLGEQYF TGCGCCAGCAGTCCCCGCAGGGAAGTGTTGGGCGAGCAGTACTTC
TRBJ2-5 TRBV28 NA TRBD1 CASSLDRQETQYF TGTGCCAGCAGTTTGGACAGGCAAGAGACCCAGTACTTC
TRBJ2-7 TRBV7-2 NA NA CASSYALLGGSSYEQYF TGTGCCAGCAGCTACGCCCTACTGGGGGGATCGTCCTACGAGCAGTACTTC
TRBJ1-6 TRBV28 NA NA CASSLRDILNSPLHF TGTGCCAGCAGTTTGAGGGACATCCTAAATTCACCCCTCCACTTT
TRBJ2-1 TRBV7-8 NA NA CASSLAQGHNSYNEQFF TGTGCCAGCAGCTTAGCGCAAGGACATAACTCCTACAATGAGCAGTTCTTC
TRBJ1-2 TRBV19 NA NA CASSIAGAVNYGYTF TGTGCCAGTAGTATCGCAGGGGCCGTTAACTATGGCTACACCTTC
TRBJ1-3 TRBV5-1 NA NA CASSMTVEDTIYF TGCGCCAGCAGCATGACCGTCGAGGACACCATATATTTT
TRBJ2-2 TRBV5-4 NA NA CASSPAGGERTGELFF TGTGCCAGCAGTCCGGCAGGGGGGGAGCGCACCGGGGAGCTGTTTTTT
TRBJ1-1 TRBV5-1 NA NA CASRMGTEAFF TGCGCCAGCCGAATGGGCACTGAAGCTTTCTTT
TRBJ2-3 TRBV2 NA TRBD2 CASSETDFSGGATDTQYF TGTGCCAGCAGTGAAACCGATTTTAGCGGGGGGGCCACAGATACGCAGTATTTT
TRBJ2-3 TRBV9 NA NA CASSVGGQNTQYF TGTGCCAGCAGCGTAGGGGGACAAAATACGCAGTATTTT
TRBJ1-2 TRBV5-6 medium-sized NA CASSLGGANYGYTF TGTGCCAGCAGCTTGGGCGGGGCTAACTATGGCTACACCTTC
TRBJ1-6 TRBV5-1 NA NA CASSSEGPRAAYNSPLHF TGCGCCAGCAGCTCTGAGGGACCTCGAGCTGCCTATAATTCACCCCTCCACTTT
TRBJ1-6 TRBV5-6 once NA CASSMEFAGPNSPLHF TGTGCCAGCAGTATGGAATTTGCAGGGCCCAATTCACCCCTCCACTTT
TRBJ1-5 TRBV10-2 NA NA CASWGGGQPQHF TGCGCCAGCTGGGGAGGGGGGCAGCCCCAGCATTTT
TRBJ1-1 TRBV7-9 few NA CAIRSGMNTEAFF TGTGCCATCCGGAGTGGGATGAACACTGAAGCTTTCTTT